This T cell receptor beta chain was sequenced in a study of early stage breast cancer tumors. Turning to the study itself: Around 10-fold was the mean read coverage per sample. Study observations and caveats: Commonly generated sequences made up most enriched TCRB sequences shared between patients.

Assay used: immunoSEQ multiplex PCR; TCRdb lists only in-frame clones, some missing. The sample holds about 14,000 clones, about 79% seen once. For this clone: Antigen: not known.

This sequence was found in a person in their fifties or sixties with breast cancer. The source material was normal breast tissue next to the tumor.

The CDR3 DNA sequence: TGTGCCAGCAGCTTGGACTCCTCGGGGTACGAGCAGTACTTC. Its translation: CASSLDSSGYEQYF. The genes are TRBV7-2 and TRBJ2-7; the D gene is possibly TRBD2 (5 bases). The CDR3 extends over 14 amino acids. Trimming cost V 3 bases and J 4 bases, with 13 bases left between them. Germline CDR1 SGHTA, CDR2 FQGNSA.